Shown below are 22 T cell receptor beta chains from a single sample sequenced in a study of blood T cell repertoires in COVID-19. Data came from immunoSEQ multiplex PCR; TCRdb stores just in-frame clones and leaves some out. The repertoire has about 200,000 clones, approximately 85% of them found once; the top ten carry less than 9.5%. The sample comprised peripheral blood. These receptors came from a woman of 80 years or more with COVID-19, enrolled during active disease.

This sequence joins TRBV28 and TRBJ2-2; 7 nucleotides match TRBD1. Germline V gene sequence: CDR1 MDHEN, CDR2 SYDVKM. This CDR3 comprises 15 residues. Trimming cost V 6 bases and J 0 bases; bases outside gene matches: 4. This CDR3 reads CASRLGGANTGELFF. The CDR3 coding sequence is TGTGCCAGCAGGCTAGGGGGCGCGAACACCGGGGAGCTGTTTTTT.

The CDR3: CSASTNYGYTF. CDR3 DNA: TGCAGTGCTTCAACTAACTATGGCTACACCTTC. The J gene is TRBJ1-2, the V gene TRBV20-1; D gene ambiguous. CDR3 length equals 11 residues. V was clipped by 5 bases and J by 0 bases, with 4 bases between them. Germline V gives CDR1 DFQATT, CDR2 SNEGSKA (reference sequence).

V and J are TRBV1 and TRBJ2-5; TRBD2, the table's D call, lacks a check against the DNA. TRBV1 is a known pseudogene. The CDR3 has 15 amino acids. CDR3 residues: CTSSQDRTRGETQYF. The CDR3 coding sequence is TGCACCAGCAGCCAAGACCGGACTAGAGGAGAGACCCAGTACTTC.

V gene TRBV4-2 combines with J gene TRBJ2-5, with D hard to call. This CDR3 is 13 amino acids long. Trimming cost V 1 base and J 2 bases, with 5 bases left between them. The germline V gene encodes CDR1 LGHNA and CDR2 YNFKEQ. This chain's CDR3 is CASSQGAQETQYF. In nucleotides, the CDR3 is TGTGCCAGCAGCCAAGGAGCTCAAGAGACCCAGTACTTC.

The rearrangement joins TRBV11-2 to TRBJ1-2; no reliable D call. V lost 5 bases, J lost 8 bases, and 15 bases lay in between. The CDR3 sequence is 13 residues long. Germline-derived CDR1 and CDR2 are SGHAT and FQNNGV. The CDR3 is CASSADRGGGYTF. The CDR3 DNA is TGTGCCAGCAGCGCCGATAGAGGCGGGGGCTACACCTTC.

The rearrangement joins TRBV7-9 to TRBJ2-5; TRBD1 matches 8 bases. There are 15 residues in the CDR3. V was pared by 1 base and J by 3 bases, with 4 bases of the junction left unmatched. Germline V gene data show CDR1 as SEHNR and CDR2 as FQNEAQ (reference sequence). The CDR3 nucleotides are TGTGCCAGCAGCTTAGGGACAGGGTTGGAAGAGACCCAGTACTTC. Protein sequence: CASSLGTGLEETQYF.

This rearrangement joins TRBV2 to TRBJ1-1; perhaps TRBD1 as D (6 bases). The CDR3 has 14 residues. V was shortened by 5 bases and J by 4 bases, with 14 bases between the two germline ends. Germline V lookup: CDR1 SNHLY, CDR2 FYNNEI. CDR3: CASSPQGRGTEAFF. The DNA of the CDR3 is TGTGCCAGCAGTCCCCAGGGGAGGGGCACTGAAGCTTTCTTT.

The rearrangement joins TRBV3-1 (or the pseudogene TRBV3-2) to TRBJ1-6; D remains unclear. CDR3 length: 15 amino acids. The V gene lost 4 bases and the J gene lost 7 bases, with 14 bases spanning the gap. Germline V gives CDR1 LGHDT, CDR2 YNNKEL (reference sequence). For the CDR3, the DNA is TGTGCCAGCAGCCGCGGAGGGAGTGGGAATTCACCCCTCCACTTT. Protein: CASSRGGSGNSPLHF.

The chain carries TRBV5-4 and TRBJ2-5, with TRBD2 identical over 12 bases. V shed 4 bases and J 5 bases; nucleotides not matched to a gene: 6. CDR1 is SGHNT and CDR2 is YYREEE in the germline V gene (reference sequence). The CDR3 runs 15 residues. The CDR3 nucleotides are TGTGCCAGCAGCCAGACTAGCGGGAGTGGGGAGACCCAGTACTTC. Translating gives CASSQTSGSGETQYF.

This sequence joins TRBV10-3 and TRBJ2-7; maybe TRBD1 (6 bases). V gave up 4 bases and J gave up 3 bases, with 16 bases separating them. This CDR3 region has 15 residues. Germline CDR1 ENHRY, CDR2 SYGVKD. CDR3 sequence: CAISGGLGVGYEQYF. The CDR3 coding sequence is TGTGCCATCAGTGGGGGGCTGGGGGTAGGCTACGAGCAGTACTTC.

The chain links TRBV2 to TRBJ1-4; unclear D gene. The CDR3 covers 16 residues. Germline V gives CDR1 SNHLY, CDR2 FYNNEI. Trimming took off 3 bases at V and 0 bases at J, with 11 bases between the two ends. CDR3 sequence: CASSDPIQTTNEKLFF. The CDR3 nucleotides are TGTGCCAGCAGTGACCCTATACAGACAACTAATGAAAAACTGTTTTTT. The full variable domain, in which reference TRBV2 and TRBJ1-4 provide the parts outside the CDR3, is EPEVTQTPSHQVTQMGQEVILRCVPISNHLYFYWYRQILGQKVEFLVSFYNNEISEKSEIFDDQFSVERPDGSNFTLKIRSTKLEDSAMYFCASSDPIQTTNEKLFFGSGTQLSVL.

The chain employs TRBV25-1 and TRBJ2-2; a weak D match, TRBD2 (6 bases). V lost 4 bases and J lost 9, with 27 bases in between. CDR1 and CDR2 from the germline V gene are MGHDK and SYGVNS. The CDR3 spans 18 residues. CDR3 region: CASSAPPSSVGAPRELFF. The CDR3, as DNA: TGTGCCAGCAGTGCCCCCCCTTCTAGCGTTGGCGCCCCTAGGGAGCTGTTTTTT.

On this clone: Other DNA sequences of this sample code for an identical CDR3. V gene TRBV5-1 combines with J gene TRBJ1-6; TRBD1 matches 10 bases. The CDR3 covers 15 residues. The germline V gene encodes CDR1 SGHRS and CDR2 YFSETQ. V shed 1 base, J shed 8 bases, and the junction held 3 bases outside the gene matches. The CDR3 protein is CASSLMGTGDSPLHF. CDR3 bases: TGCGCCAGCAGCTTGATGGGGACAGGGGATTCACCCCTCCACTTT.

The chain uses TRBV7-6 and TRBJ1-4, with D maybe TRBD1 (6 bases). Deletions cut 5 bases from V and 11 bases from J, with 15 bases between. The CDR3 extends over 13 amino acids. Germline CDR1 reads SGHVS; CDR2 reads FNYEAQ. The CDR3 sequence: CASSEGGGRKLFF. In DNA, the CDR3 is TGTGCCAGCAGCGAAGGGGGGGGTCGCAAACTGTTTTTT.

This clone turned up a few times. This chain connects TRBV29-1 to TRBJ2-3, with 7 nucleotides matching TRBD1. The CDR3 runs to 12 residues. Germline-derived CDR1 and CDR2 are SQVTM and ANQGSEA. With V trimmed by 3 bases and J by 6 bases, 3 bases remained unmatched. CDR3 residues: CSVEQTGDTQYF. The CDR3 DNA reads as TGCAGCGTTGAGCAGACAGGGGATACGCAGTATTTT.

The J gene is TRBJ2-1, the V gene TRBV6-2 or TRBV6-3, with D maybe TRBD2 (7 bases). V lost 5 bases, J lost 8 bases, and 13 bases lay in between. The CDR3 has 13 residues. The germline V gene encodes CDR1 MNHEY and CDR2 SVGEGT. CDR3 loop: CASSARGRDEQFF. The CDR3 nucleotides read TGTGCCAGCAGTGCGAGGGGGAGGGATGAGCAGTTCTTC.

This chain uses TRBV10-2 with TRBJ2-5; 7 bases agree with TRBD2. Trimming removed 6 bases from V and 3 bases from J; junction bases left unmatched: 4. Germline V CDR1 and CDR2: WSHSY, SAAADI. CDR3 size: 13 residues. CDR3 residues: CASRIGGKETQYF. CDR3 bases: TGCGCCAGCAGGATCGGGGGGAAAGAGACCCAGTACTTC.

The chain uses TRBV6-6 and TRBJ2-1; the D gene is possibly TRBD2 (5 bases). The germline gives CDR1 MNHNY, CDR2 SVGAGI (reference sequence). The CDR3 has 13 amino acids. V shed 1 base and J shed 8 bases, with 9 bases lying between them. CDR3 in amino acids: CASSYWLRDEQFF. CDR3 nucleotide sequence: TGTGCCAGCAGTTACTGGCTGAGGGATGAGCAGTTCTTC.

This rearrangement joins TRBV7-9 to TRBJ2-7, with 9 bases that match TRBD1. The CDR3 loop spans 15 amino acids. Germline loops: CDR1 SEHNR, CDR2 FQNEAQ (reference sequence). Unmatched junction bases numbered 8, after V lost 5 bases and J lost 3 bases. As DNA, the CDR3 is TGTGCCAGCAGCGCCAGGACAGGGGCGCGCTACGAGCAGTACTTC. Encoded protein: CASSARTGARYEQYF. The whole variable domain, filled in from reference TRBV7-9 and TRBJ2-7, reads DTGVSQNPRHKITKRGQNVTFRCDPISEHNRLYWYRQTLGQGPEFLTYFQNEAQLEKSRLLSDRFSAERPKGSFSTLEIQRTEQGDSAMYLCASSARTGARYEQYFGPGTRLTVT.

This clone was counted a few times. The chain carries TRBV24-1 and TRBJ2-2; D might be TRBD2 (6 bases). The germline gives CDR1 KGHDR, CDR2 SFDVKD. This CDR3 has 16 residues. V dropped 4 bases and J dropped 3 bases, with 14 bases sitting between them. The CDR3 loop is CATSDPGTGDTGELFF. In nucleotides, the CDR3 is TGTGCCACCAGTGACCCCGGGACGGGGGACACCGGGGAGCTGTTTTTT.

The CDR3: CASSFTDGYEQYF. DNA of the CDR3: TGTGCCAGCAGCTTCACAGACGGCTACGAGCAGTACTTC. The chain links TRBV12-3 or TRBV12-4 to TRBJ2-7; D unresolved. The CDR3 spans 13 residues. V dropped 6 bases and J dropped 3 bases, with 12 bases sitting between them.

The chain combines TRBV27 with TRBJ1-2; perhaps TRBD1 as D (6 bases). CDR1 MNHEY and CDR2 SMNVEV come from the germline V gene (reference sequence). V was cut by 2 bases and J by 5 bases, with 15 bases left in between. CDR3 length equals 15 residues. CDR3 sequence (DNA): TGTGCCAGCAGTTTAGGCCAGGGGTCCACATATGGCTACACCTTC. Its protein product is CASSLGQGSTYGYTF.